This T cell receptor (beta chain) was captured by sequencing in a study of PD-1 blockade in classical Hodgkin lymphoma. The J segment lost 8 bases and the V segment lost 9 bases, leaving 13 bases of the junction unmatched. Germline assignment: CDR1 SNHLY and CDR2 FYNNEI. This CDR3 region has 14 residues. Described time point: newly diagnosed, previously untreated cHL patient sample. PBMCs, once thawed, yielded CD8+ T cells isolated by magnetic negative selection. This clone was seen a handful of times. Measured with immunoSEQ multiplex PCR; TCRdb has only the in-frame clones, and not every one. The table lists around 10,000 clones, 80% to 90% of them singletons.

V is TRBV2 and J is TRBJ1-2; 9 positions match TRBD1. Sequenced material: CD8+ T cells from blood. This sequence was found in a human donor with classical Hodgkin lymphoma. The CDR3 coding sequence is TGTGCCAGTTTCTCGGGACAGGGTGATATAGGCTACACCTTC. Amino acid sequence: CASFSGQGDIGYTF.